This T cell receptor beta chain was recovered during a study of T-cell memory formation after mild COVID-19. Germline V gives CDR1 SGHRS, CDR2 YFSETQ. The CDR3 spans 15 residues. V shed 4 bases and J shed 3 bases, with 16 bases lying between them. Study-wide findings and caveats: Memory sampled before infection contained some responding clones, suggesting cross-reactive memory joined.

Notes on this clonotype: Its antigen is undetermined.

TCRdb re-analysed the 5' RACE reads in MiXCR, keeping a single row per CDR3 protein. The sample holds a few hundred thousand distinct CDR3 sequences; 20% to 30% are singletons and the top ten take 8.8%. The TCR comes from an adult woman who had mild COVID-19 (a few samples of this study predate the infection). Cell type and time point are not known. This chain joins TRBV5-1 and TRBJ1-1; D is possibly TRBD1 (6 bases). What was sequenced was PBMCs or a T cell subset sorted from them (not recorded which). The CDR3 coding sequence is TGCGCCAGCAGCGCTCGCCGGGGGGCGGACACTGAAGCTTTCTTT. Protein product: CASSARRGADTEAFF.